What follows are 5 T cell receptor beta chains derived from one specimen sequenced in a study of T cell repertoires in cytomegalovirus infection (dated by TCRdb to the late 2010s). Antigen specificity for these receptors is unknown. The treatment or condition tag for this specimen amounts to: in vitro stimulation with specific CMV peptide epitopes to enrich CMV-specific T cells. The sample was run on an Illumina HiSeq 1500. TCRdb itself trimmed the public reads at Q25 with fastp, ran MiXCR and retained productive beta chains. All rows with the same CDR3 protein become a single entry with the most common DNA and genes. The sample table lists some 500,000 distinct CDR3 sequences, roughly 34% of them with a count of one. The ten largest clones capture roughly 15% of the sample. The specimen was cultured PBMCs, collected from culture after CMV antigen stimulation. All receptors come from a human donor in good health (CMV status not recorded). Some clones in this sample may be carry-over from other donors' samples.

In this sample, this clonotype turned up once. This rearrangement joins TRBV6-8 to TRBJ2-7; D uncertain. V lost 0 bases and J 3 bases, leaving 15 bases between the germline ends. The CDR3 extends over 16 amino acids. CDR1 is MNHGY and CDR2 is SAAAGT in the germline V gene. This chain's CDR3 is CASSYSIAGSGYEQYF. CDR3 sequence (DNA): TGTGCCAGCAGTTACTCGATAGCCGGGTCCGGCTACGAGCAGTACTTC.

The genes are TRBV9 and TRBJ2-4, with no clear D. Germline CDR1 is SGDLS and CDR2 is YYNGEE. The CDR3 sequence is 14 residues long. V lost 1 base to trimming and J lost 1 base, with 6 bases between them. CDR3 coding DNA: TGTGCCAGCAGCGTACAGCCGGCCAAAAACATTCAGTACTTC. It is translated as CASSVQPAKNIQYF.

This clonotype was observed a few times. The V and J genes are TRBV7-3 and TRBJ2-2; TRBD2 might be the D (5 bases). Between the trimmed V and J ends, which lost 1 base and 0 bases, there was a span of 15 bases. CDR3 length equals 18 residues. CDR1 is SGHTA and CDR2 is FQGTGA in the germline V gene. CDR3 nucleotides: TGTGCCAGCAGCTTAATTCGGACTGGCGGACCGAACACCGGGGAGCTGTTTTTT. Its protein is CASSLIRTGGPNTGELFF.

This chain connects TRBV4-1 to TRBJ2-1; 11 positions agree with TRBD2. V dropped 2 bases and J dropped 2; count of bases not matched to a gene: 2. This CDR3 is built from 16 residues. Per the germline V gene, CDR1 is MGHRA and CDR2 is YSYEKL. CDR3 protein: CASSQTSGRPYNEQFF. CDR3 DNA sequence: TGCGCCAGCAGCCAAACTAGCGGGAGACCCTACAATGAGCAGTTCTTC.

This clonotype is a singleton in its sample. The chain has TRBV6-2 or TRBV6-3 and TRBJ2-7; D perhaps matches TRBD1 (5 bases). V gave up 7 bases and J gave up 0 bases, with 7 bases separating them. This CDR3 spans 12 amino acids. Germline V gene lookup returns CDR1 MNHEY and CDR2 SVGEGT. CDR3 region: CASKDNSYEQYF. Written as DNA, the CDR3 is TGTGCCAGCAAGGACAACTCCTACGAGCAGTACTTC.